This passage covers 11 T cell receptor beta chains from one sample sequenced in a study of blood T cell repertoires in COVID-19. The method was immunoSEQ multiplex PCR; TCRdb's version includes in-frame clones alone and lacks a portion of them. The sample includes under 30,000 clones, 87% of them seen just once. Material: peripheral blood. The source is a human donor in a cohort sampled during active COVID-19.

CDR3 sequence: CAWSVLQDQPQHF. CDR3 in DNA: TGTGCCTGGAGTGTACTACAGGATCAGCCCCAGCATTTT. This chain connects TRBV30 to TRBJ1-5; a weak D match, TRBD1 (5 bases). Per the germline V gene, CDR1 is GTSNPN and CDR2 is SVGIG (reference sequence). This CDR3 is built from 13 residues. The ends were cut back, 0 bases at V and 5 bases at J, with 8 bases in the middle.

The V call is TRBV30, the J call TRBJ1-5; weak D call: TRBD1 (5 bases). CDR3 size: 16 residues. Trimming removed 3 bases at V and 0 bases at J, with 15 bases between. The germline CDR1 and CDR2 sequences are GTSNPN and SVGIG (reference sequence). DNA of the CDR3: TGTGCCTGGAGCGCGGGGGGAGGGCATAGCAATCAGCCCCAGCATTTT. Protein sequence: CAWSAGGGHSNQPQHF.

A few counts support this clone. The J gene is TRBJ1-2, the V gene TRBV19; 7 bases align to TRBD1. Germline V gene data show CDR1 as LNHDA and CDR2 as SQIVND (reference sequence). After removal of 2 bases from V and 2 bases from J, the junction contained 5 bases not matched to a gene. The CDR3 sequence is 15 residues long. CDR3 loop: CASSISRTGNYGYTF. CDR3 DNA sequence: TGTGCCAGTAGTATATCCAGGACAGGCAACTATGGCTACACCTTC.

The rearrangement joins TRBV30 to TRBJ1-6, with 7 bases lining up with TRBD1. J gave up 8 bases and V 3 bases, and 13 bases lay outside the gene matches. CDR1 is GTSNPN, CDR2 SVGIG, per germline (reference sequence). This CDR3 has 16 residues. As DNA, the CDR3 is TGTGCCTGGAGCCCCGGGACAGTTTACTTTGATTCACCCCTCCACTTT. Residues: CAWSPGTVYFDSPLHF.

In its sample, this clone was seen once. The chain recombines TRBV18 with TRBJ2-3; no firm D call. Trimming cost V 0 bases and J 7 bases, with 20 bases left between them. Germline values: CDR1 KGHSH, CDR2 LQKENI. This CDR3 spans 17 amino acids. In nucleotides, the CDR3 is TGTGCCAGCTCACCACCGGTTGACTTCCAAACCCCTAATACGCAGTATTTT. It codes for CASSPPVDFQTPNTQYF.

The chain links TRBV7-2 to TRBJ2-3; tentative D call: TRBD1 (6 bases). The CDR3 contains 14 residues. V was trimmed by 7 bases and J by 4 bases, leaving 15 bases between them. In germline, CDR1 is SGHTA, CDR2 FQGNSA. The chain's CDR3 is CASMRNRAPDTQYF. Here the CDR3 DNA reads TGTGCCAGCATGCGGAACAGGGCCCCAGATACGCAGTATTTT.

The CDR3 is CASSINGAGGYEQYF. Written as DNA, the CDR3 is TGTGCCAGTAGTATTAACGGTGCCGGGGGCTACGAGCAGTACTTC. The chain joins TRBV19 to TRBJ2-7; D perhaps matches TRBD2 (6 bases). Germline V gives CDR1 LNHDA, CDR2 SQIVND (reference sequence). The ends were cut back, 3 bases at V and 3 bases at J, with 15 bases in the middle. The CDR3 covers 15 residues.

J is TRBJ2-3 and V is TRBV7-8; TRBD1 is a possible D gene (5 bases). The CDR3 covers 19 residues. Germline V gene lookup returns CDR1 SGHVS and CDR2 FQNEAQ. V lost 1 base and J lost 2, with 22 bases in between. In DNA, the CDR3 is TGTGCCAGCAGCTTAGGGCGGCTTTTGGGGCTTATCATCACAGATACGCAGTATTTT. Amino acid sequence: CASSLGRLLGLIITDTQYF.

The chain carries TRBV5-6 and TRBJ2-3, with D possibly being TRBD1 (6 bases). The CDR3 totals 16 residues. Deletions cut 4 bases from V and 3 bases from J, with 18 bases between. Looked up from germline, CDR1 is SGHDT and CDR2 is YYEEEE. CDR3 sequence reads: CASSPRWDIETDTQYF. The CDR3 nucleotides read TGTGCCAGCAGCCCACGGTGGGACATAGAGACAGATACGCAGTATTTT.

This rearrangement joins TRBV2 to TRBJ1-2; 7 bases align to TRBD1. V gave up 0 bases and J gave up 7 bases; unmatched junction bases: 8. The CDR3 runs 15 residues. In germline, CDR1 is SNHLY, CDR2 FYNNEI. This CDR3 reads CASSEAPTGFAGYTF. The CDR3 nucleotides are TGTGCCAGCAGTGAAGCCCCGACAGGGTTTGCTGGCTACACCTTC.

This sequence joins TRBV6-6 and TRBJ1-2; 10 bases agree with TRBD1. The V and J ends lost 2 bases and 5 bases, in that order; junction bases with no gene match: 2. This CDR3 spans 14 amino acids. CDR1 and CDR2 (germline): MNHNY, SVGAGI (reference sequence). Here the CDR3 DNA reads TGTGCCAGCAGTTACGGACAGGGGGGGTATGGCTACACCTTC. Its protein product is CASSYGQGGYGYTF.